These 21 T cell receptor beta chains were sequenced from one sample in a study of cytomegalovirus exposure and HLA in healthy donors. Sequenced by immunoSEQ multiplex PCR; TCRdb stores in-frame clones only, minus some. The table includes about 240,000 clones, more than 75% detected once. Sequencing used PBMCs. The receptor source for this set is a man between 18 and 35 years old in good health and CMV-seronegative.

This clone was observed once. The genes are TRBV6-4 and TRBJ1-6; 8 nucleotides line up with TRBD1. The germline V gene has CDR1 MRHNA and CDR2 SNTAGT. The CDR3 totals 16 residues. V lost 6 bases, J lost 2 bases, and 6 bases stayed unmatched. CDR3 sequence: CASRRQGTAYNSPLHF. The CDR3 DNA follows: TGTGCCAGCAGAAGACAGGGGACCGCCTATAATTCACCCCTCCACTTT.

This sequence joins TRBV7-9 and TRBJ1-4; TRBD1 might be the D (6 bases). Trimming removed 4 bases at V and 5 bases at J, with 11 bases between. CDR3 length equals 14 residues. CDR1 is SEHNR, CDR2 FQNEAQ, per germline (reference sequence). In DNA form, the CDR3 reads TGTGCCAGCAGCTCAACAGGGCCCAATGAAAAACTGTTTTTT. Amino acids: CASSSTGPNEKLFF. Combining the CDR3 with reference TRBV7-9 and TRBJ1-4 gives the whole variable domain DTGVSQNPRHKITKRGQNVTFRCDPISEHNRLYWYRQTLGQGPEFLTYFQNEAQLEKSRLLSDRFSAERPKGSFSTLEIQRTEQGDSAMYLCASSSTGPNEKLFFGSGTQLSVL.

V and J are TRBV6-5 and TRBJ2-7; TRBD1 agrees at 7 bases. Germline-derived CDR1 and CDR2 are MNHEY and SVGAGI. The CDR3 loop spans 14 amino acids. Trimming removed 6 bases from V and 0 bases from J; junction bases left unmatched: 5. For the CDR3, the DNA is TGTGCCAGCAGCGGACAGGAGAGCTCCTACGAGCAGTACTTC. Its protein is CASSGQESSYEQYF.

CDR3 nucleotide sequence: TGTGCCAGCAGCAAAGTTGAGAATCGCACAGATACGCAGTATTTT. This sequence encodes CASSKVENRTDTQYF. The chain has TRBV21-1 and TRBJ2-3; TRBD2, the table's D call, was not compared with the DNA. TRBV21-1 is listed as a pseudogene. The CDR3 consists of 15 residues.

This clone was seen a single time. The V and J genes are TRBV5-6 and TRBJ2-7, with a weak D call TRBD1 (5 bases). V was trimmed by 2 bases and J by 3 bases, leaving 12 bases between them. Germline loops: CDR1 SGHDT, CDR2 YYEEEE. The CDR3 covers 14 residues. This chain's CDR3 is CASSFAGPYYEQYF. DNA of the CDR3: TGTGCCAGCAGCTTCGCAGGGCCCTACTACGAGCAGTACTTC.

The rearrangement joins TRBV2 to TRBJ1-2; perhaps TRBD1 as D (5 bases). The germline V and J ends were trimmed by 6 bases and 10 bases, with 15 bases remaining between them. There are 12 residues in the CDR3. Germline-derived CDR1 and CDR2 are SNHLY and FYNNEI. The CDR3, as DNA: TGTGCCAGCAGCCCCCCGGGGGAACCCTACACCTTC. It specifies CASSPPGEPYTF.

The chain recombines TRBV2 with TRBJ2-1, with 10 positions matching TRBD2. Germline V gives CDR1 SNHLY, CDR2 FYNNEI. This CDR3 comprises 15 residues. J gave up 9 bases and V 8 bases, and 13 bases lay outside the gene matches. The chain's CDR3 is CASGGWLAGEGEQFF. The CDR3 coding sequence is TGTGCCAGCGGGGGGTGGCTAGCGGGAGAGGGTGAGCAGTTCTTC. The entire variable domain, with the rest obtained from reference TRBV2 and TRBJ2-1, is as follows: EPEVTQTPSHQVTQMGQEVILRCVPISNHLYFYWYRQILGQKVEFLVSFYNNEISEKSEIFDDQFSVERPDGSNFTLKIRSTKLEDSAMYFCASGGWLAGEGEQFFGPGTRLTVL.

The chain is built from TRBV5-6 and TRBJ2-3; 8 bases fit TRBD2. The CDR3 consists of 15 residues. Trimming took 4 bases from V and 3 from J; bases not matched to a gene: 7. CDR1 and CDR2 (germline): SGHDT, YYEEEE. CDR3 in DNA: TGTGCCAGCAGCCTACCGGGACTAGAGACAGATACGCAGTATTTT. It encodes CASSLPGLETDTQYF.

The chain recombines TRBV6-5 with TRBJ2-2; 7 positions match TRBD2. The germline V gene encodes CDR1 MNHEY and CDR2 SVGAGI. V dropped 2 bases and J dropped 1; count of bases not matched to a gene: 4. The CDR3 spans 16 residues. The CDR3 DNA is TGTGCCAGCAGTTACGGGAGGGGTCTGAACACCGGGGAGCTGTTTTTT. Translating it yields CASSYGRGLNTGELFF.

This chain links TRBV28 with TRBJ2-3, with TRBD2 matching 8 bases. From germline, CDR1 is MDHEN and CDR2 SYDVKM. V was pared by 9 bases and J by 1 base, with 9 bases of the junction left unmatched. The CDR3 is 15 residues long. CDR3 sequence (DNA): TGTGCCAGTTCGATTAGCGGGACGCGCACAGATACGCAGTATTTT. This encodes CASSISGTRTDTQYF.

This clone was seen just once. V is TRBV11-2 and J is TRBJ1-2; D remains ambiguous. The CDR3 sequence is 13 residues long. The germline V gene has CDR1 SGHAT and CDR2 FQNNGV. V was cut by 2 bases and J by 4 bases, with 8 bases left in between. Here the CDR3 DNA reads TGTGCCAGCAGCTTACAACTAAGCTATGGCTACACCTTC. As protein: CASSLQLSYGYTF.

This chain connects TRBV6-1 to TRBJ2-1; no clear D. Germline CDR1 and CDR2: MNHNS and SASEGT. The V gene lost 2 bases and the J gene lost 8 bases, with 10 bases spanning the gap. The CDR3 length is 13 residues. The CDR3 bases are TGTGCCAGCAGTGAATCACAGCCCCATGAGCAGTTCTTC. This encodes CASSESQPHEQFF.

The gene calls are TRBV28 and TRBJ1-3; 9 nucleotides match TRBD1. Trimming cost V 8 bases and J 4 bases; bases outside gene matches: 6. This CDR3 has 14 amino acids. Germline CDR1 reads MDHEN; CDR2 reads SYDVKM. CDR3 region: CASGGTGSGNTIYF. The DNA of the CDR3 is TGTGCCAGCGGGGGGACAGGGTCAGGAAACACCATATATTTT.

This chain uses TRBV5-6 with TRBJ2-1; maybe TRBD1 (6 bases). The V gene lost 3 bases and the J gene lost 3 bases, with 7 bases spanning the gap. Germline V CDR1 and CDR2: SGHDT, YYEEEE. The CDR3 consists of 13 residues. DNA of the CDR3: TGTGCCAGCAGCTCAGGGGACTACAATGAGCAGTTCTTC. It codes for CASSSGDYNEQFF.

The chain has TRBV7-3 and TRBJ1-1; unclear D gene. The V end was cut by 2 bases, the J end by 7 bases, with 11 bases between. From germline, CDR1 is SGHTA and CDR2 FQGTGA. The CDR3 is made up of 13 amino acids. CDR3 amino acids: CASSLSPMNEAFF. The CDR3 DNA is TGTGCCAGCAGCTTATCCCCTATGAATGAAGCTTTCTTT. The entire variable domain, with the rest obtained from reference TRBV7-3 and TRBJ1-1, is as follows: GAGVSQTPSNKVTEKGKYVELRCDPISGHTALYWYRQSLGQGPEFLIYFQGTGAADDSGLPNDRFFAVRPEGSVSTLKIQRTERGDSAVYLCASSLSPMNEAFFGQGTRLTVV.

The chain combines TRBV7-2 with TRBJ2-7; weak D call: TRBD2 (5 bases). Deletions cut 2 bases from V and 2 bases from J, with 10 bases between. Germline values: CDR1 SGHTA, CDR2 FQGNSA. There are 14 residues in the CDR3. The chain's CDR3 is CASSLFGDPYEQYF. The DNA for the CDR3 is TGTGCCAGCAGCTTATTCGGGGATCCCTACGAGCAGTACTTC.

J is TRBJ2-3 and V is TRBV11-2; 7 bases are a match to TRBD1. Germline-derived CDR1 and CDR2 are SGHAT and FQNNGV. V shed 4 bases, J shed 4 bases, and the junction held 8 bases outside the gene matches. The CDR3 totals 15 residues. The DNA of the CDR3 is TGTGCCAGCAGCTCCTACAGGGGAAGGGCAGATACGCAGTATTTT. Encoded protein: CASSSYRGRADTQYF.

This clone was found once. The CDR3 protein is CASSHGTAYEQYF. In DNA, the CDR3 is TGTGCCAGCAGCCACGGGACAGCCTACGAGCAGTACTTC. The V gene is TRBV5-4, the J gene TRBJ2-7, with 7 bases matching TRBD1. This CDR3 is built from 13 residues. Germline loops: CDR1 SGHNT, CDR2 YYREEE (reference sequence). V shed 4 bases, J shed 2 bases, and the junction held 3 bases outside the gene matches.

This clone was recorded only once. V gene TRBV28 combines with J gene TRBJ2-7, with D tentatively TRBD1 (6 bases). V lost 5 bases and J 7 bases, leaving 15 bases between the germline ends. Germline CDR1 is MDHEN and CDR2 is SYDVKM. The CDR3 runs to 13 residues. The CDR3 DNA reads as TGTGCCAGCAGTGTAACAGGGCCGGGGGAGCAGTACTTC. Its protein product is CASSVTGPGEQYF.

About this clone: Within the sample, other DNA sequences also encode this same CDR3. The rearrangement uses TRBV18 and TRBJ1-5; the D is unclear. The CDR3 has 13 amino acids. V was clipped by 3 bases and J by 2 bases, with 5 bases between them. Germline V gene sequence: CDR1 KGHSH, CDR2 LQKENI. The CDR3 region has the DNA TGTGCCAGCTCACCCGGGGGCAATCAGCCCCAGCATTTT. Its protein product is CASSPGGNQPQHF.

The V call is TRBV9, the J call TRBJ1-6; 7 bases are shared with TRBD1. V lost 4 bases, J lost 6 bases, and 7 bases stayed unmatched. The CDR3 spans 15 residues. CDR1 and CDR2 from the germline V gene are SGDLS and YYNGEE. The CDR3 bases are TGTGCCAGCAGCTCCGACAGGGAATTTAATTCACCCCTCCACTTT. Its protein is CASSSDREFNSPLHF.